The 15 T cell receptor beta chains below all came from one sample that was sequenced in a study of early T cells in non-severe SARS-CoV-2 infection (dated by TCRdb to 2020 to 2022). Library preparation used 5' RACE. Sequencing was performed on a NextSeq 500. TCRdb ran its own pipeline on the public reads, namely fastp trimming at Q25 and MiXCR clone calling, and kept in-frame beta chains. For every CDR3 protein sequence, its rows merge into one entry that carries the most common genes and DNA. In this sample the table shows under 25,000 distinct CDR3 sequences, 3.5% to 5.5% of which occur a single time. Jointly, the top ten make up more than 7% of the sample. Sequenced: whole blood. All receptors derive from an adult who was a healthcare worker with PCR-confirmed SARS-CoV-2 infection or an uninfected control (not recorded which).

In this sample, this clonotype turned up a few times. This rearrangement joins TRBV7-2 to TRBJ1-1; no clear D. There are 16 residues in the CDR3. Germline V gene lookup returns CDR1 SGHTA and CDR2 FQGNSA. V was trimmed by 3 bases and J by 3 bases, leaving 17 bases between them. The CDR3 DNA is TGTGCCAGCAGCTTCCTCAGAGTGGTTGTGGACACTGAAGCTTTCTTT. This sequence encodes CASSFLRVVVDTEAFF.

This clonotype was found many times. J is TRBJ2-7 and V is TRBV6-5, with D perhaps TRBD1 (5 bases). V was shortened by 6 bases and J by 1 base, with 13 bases between the two germline ends. The CDR3 is made up of 14 amino acids. Germline CDR1 reads MNHEY; CDR2 reads SVGAGI. This chain's CDR3 is CASSEQESSYEQYF. CDR3 nucleotides: TGTGCCAGCAGCGAACAGGAGAGTTCCTACGAGCAGTACTTC.

Ten or more counts support this clonotype. V gene TRBV9 combines with J gene TRBJ2-5; tentative D call: TRBD2 (5 bases). V gave up 0 bases and J gave up 2 bases, with 11 bases separating them. The CDR3 totals 15 residues. The V gene's germline CDR1 is SGDLS and CDR2 YYNGEE. CDR3: CASSVGSVLQETQYF. The CDR3 region has the DNA TGTGCCAGCAGCGTAGGTAGCGTGTTACAAGAGACCCAGTACTTC.

This clonotype was seen at least ten times. This chain links TRBV6-2 or TRBV6-3 with TRBJ2-4; 7 bases agree with TRBD1. Germline CDR1 MNHEY, CDR2 SVGEGT. J lost 9 bases, V lost 7 bases, and 9 bases had no gene match. CDR3 length: 13 amino acids. DNA for the CDR3: TGTGCCAGCAAAGGGGGCCGGGCGAGCATTCAGTACTTC. This gives the protein CASKGGRASIQYF.

CDR3 protein: CASSFSTGGSYEQYF. CDR3 nucleotide sequence: TGTGCCAGCAGTTTTTCCACAGGGGGCTCCTACGAGCAGTACTTC. The gene calls are TRBV28 and TRBJ2-7; TRBD1 agrees at 8 bases. The CDR3 is 15 residues long. V dropped 3 bases and J dropped 0; count of bases not matched to a gene: 4. Germline V gene data show CDR1 as MDHEN and CDR2 as SYDVKM.

This clonotype was observed at least ten times. This sequence joins TRBV20-1 and TRBJ2-7; the D gene is possibly TRBD2 (5 bases). Trimming left V 3 bases short and J 5 bases short, with 8 bases between. Germline assignment: CDR1 DFQATT and CDR2 SNEGSKA (reference sequence). This CDR3 comprises 11 residues. The DNA of the CDR3 is TGCAGTGCTAGTCGAGCGGACGAGCAGTACTTC. Translated: CSASRADEQYF.

This clonotype was counted ten times or more. The J gene is TRBJ2-1, the V gene TRBV20-1; D ambiguous. The germline gives CDR1 DFQATT, CDR2 SNEGSKA (reference sequence). This CDR3 comprises 15 residues. Trimming took off 5 bases at V and 8 bases at J, with 22 bases between the two ends. The CDR3 coding sequence is TGCAGTGCTCGCCAACGGGCCCAGTGGATGGATGAGCAGTTCTTC. Translating gives CSARQRAQWMDEQFF.

This clonotype qualifies as medium-sized. The J gene is TRBJ1-2, the V gene TRBV28; D not resolved. V lost 1 base, J lost 4 bases, and 4 bases lay in between. From germline, CDR1 is MDHEN and CDR2 SYDVKM. The CDR3 sequence is 12 residues long. DNA for the CDR3: TGTGCCAGCAGTTTATTGGGCTATGGCTACACCTTC. Residues: CASSLLGYGYTF.

This clonotype was observed a handful of times. This chain links TRBV29-1 with TRBJ2-5; D gene ambiguous. CDR3 length: 16 residues. Germline lookup yields CDR1 SQVTM and CDR2 ANQGSEA. V lost 3 bases and J lost 5, with 22 bases in between. CDR3 region: CSVDLGSTSREETQYF. The CDR3 DNA sequence: TGCAGCGTTGACTTGGGGTCAACATCTCGTGAGGAGACCCAGTACTTC.

This clonotype occurred many times. V usage is TRBV7-2 and J usage is TRBJ1-5; no firm D call. Per germline, CDR1 SGHTA and CDR2 FQGNSA. This CDR3 region has 13 residues. Trimming removed 3 bases at V and 9 bases at J, with 12 bases between. The CDR3 DNA reads TGTGCCAGCAGCTTTGAGCCGGGTACGCCCCAGCATTTT. Residues: CASSFEPGTPQHF.

The table lists this clonotype with many counts. The chain joins TRBV27 to TRBJ2-7, with a possible D match to TRBD1 (6 bases). CDR3 length: 15 amino acids. Looked up from germline, CDR1 is MNHEY and CDR2 is SMNVEV (reference sequence). Deletions cut 7 bases from V and 1 base from J, with 17 bases between. CDR3 nucleotide sequence: TGTGCCAGCACCGGGACACTAAAAGGGTCCTACGAGCAGTACTTC. Its translation: CASTGTLKGSYEQYF.

This clonotype was detected ten times or more. This chain uses TRBV29-1 with TRBJ2-1; no clear D gene. Trimming removed 8 bases from V and 4 bases from J, with 15 bases in between. Germline V gene lookup returns CDR1 SQVTM and CDR2 ANQGSEA. The CDR3 spans 13 residues. CDR3 nucleotide sequence: TGCAGCTCAAAGGAGATGAATTACAATGAGCAGTTCTTC. This codes for CSSKEMNYNEQFF.

The V call is TRBV20-1, the J call TRBJ2-6; D gene unclear. The germline gives CDR1 DFQATT, CDR2 SNEGSKA (reference sequence). The CDR3 runs to 15 residues. The V gene lost 1 base and the J gene lost 0 bases, with 7 bases spanning the gap. The CDR3 nucleotides read TGCAGTGCTAGAGTCAGTGCCTCTGGGGCCAACGTCCTGACTTTC. It encodes CSARVSASGANVLTF.

This clonotype was seen ten or more times. V usage is TRBV20-1 and J usage is TRBJ1-1; tentative D call: TRBD1 (6 bases). The CDR3 consists of 13 residues. Trimming cost V 6 bases and J 7 bases, with 18 bases left between them. Per germline, CDR1 DFQATT and CDR2 SNEGSKA (reference sequence). CDR3 sequence: CSAKQDSTLEAFF. CDR3 nucleotide sequence: TGCAGTGCAAAACAGGACAGCACCCTTGAAGCTTTCTTT.

The sample holds many counts of this clonotype. V is TRBV20-1 and J is TRBJ2-5; 9 bases are shared with TRBD1. Germline V gene lookup returns CDR1 DFQATT and CDR2 SNEGSKA (reference sequence). With V trimmed by 1 base and J by 3 bases, 3 bases remained unmatched. The CDR3 loop spans 14 amino acids. CDR3 sequence reads: CSARGGTGKETQYF. DNA of the CDR3: TGCAGTGCTAGAGGGGGGACAGGGAAAGAGACCCAGTACTTC.